A selection of T cell receptor beta chains follows, all from one sample in a study of cytomegalovirus exposure and HLA in healthy donors. Only in-frame clones appear in the TCRdb table, and some are missing; sequencing was by immunoSEQ multiplex PCR. The table records 180,000 or so clones, approximately 85% of them present only once. The sample consisted of PBMCs. These receptors originate from a man aged 18 to 35 in good health and CMV-seropositive. Each CDR3 is given with its conserved first and last residue. D genes are given only for firm matches. Rows give clone size only sometimes, using once, few, many, or a class for an expanded clone.

d_gene: TRBD1
j_gene: TRBJ1-2
v_gene: TRBV7-2
abundance: -
len: 14
CDR3aa: CASSASGTGAGYTF
CDR3nt: TGTGCCAGCAGCGCCTCCGGGACAGGGGCTGGCTACACCTTC

d_gene: -
j_gene: TRBJ2-2
v_gene: TRBV6-1
abundance: -
len: 18
CDR3aa: CASSEYNSGTIGTGELFF
CDR3nt: TGTGCCAGCAGTGAATATAATAGCGGAACTATCGGTACCGGGGAGCTGTTTTTT

d_gene: -
j_gene: TRBJ1-2
v_gene: TRBV7-9
abundance: -
len: 14
CDR3aa: CASSFDGESYGYTF
CDR3nt: TGTGCCAGCAGCTTCGACGGGGAGTCATATGGCTACACCTTC

d_gene: TRBD2
j_gene: TRBJ2-7
v_gene: TRBV18
abundance: -
len: 15
CDR3aa: CASSRQTSGAIVQYF
CDR3nt: TGTGCCAGCTCACGGCAGACTAGCGGGGCTATTGTGCAGTACTTC

d_gene: TRBD2
j_gene: TRBJ2-1
v_gene: TRBV7-6
abundance: -
len: 20
CDR3aa: CASSRAWGGGAEGYFNEQFF
CDR3nt: TGTGCCAGCAGCCGCGCGTGGGGCGGGGGGGCCGAGGGGTACTTCAATGAGCAGTTCTTC

d_gene: TRBD2
j_gene: TRBJ2-7
v_gene: TRBV6-5
abundance: -
len: 15
CDR3aa: CASRNGLAIQYEQYF
CDR3nt: TGTGCCAGCAGGAATGGACTAGCGATTCAATACGAGCAGTACTTC

d_gene: TRBD2
j_gene: TRBJ2-1
v_gene: TRBV25-1
abundance: -
len: 15
CDR3aa: CASSGQRGAYNEQFF
CDR3nt: TGTGCCAGCAGTGGGCAGCGGGGGGCCTACAATGAGCAGTTCTTC

d_gene: -
j_gene: TRBJ2-5
v_gene: TRBV7-2
abundance: -
len: 16
CDR3aa: CASSLGLRESGETQYF
CDR3nt: TGTGCCAGCAGCCTGGGGCTTCGAGAGAGCGGGGAGACCCAGTACTTC

d_gene: -
j_gene: TRBJ1-1
v_gene: TRBV5-4
abundance: -
len: 16
CDR3aa: CASSGGLGNVNTEAFF
CDR3nt: TGTGCCAGCAGCGGGGGACTGGGGAATGTGAACACTGAAGCTTTCTTT

d_gene: TRBD1
j_gene: TRBJ1-5
v_gene: TRBV27
abundance: -
len: 17
CDR3aa: CASSFGATGPHNQPQHF
CDR3nt: TGTGCCAGCAGTTTTGGGGCGACAGGGCCCCACAATCAGCCCCAGCATTTT

d_gene: -
j_gene: TRBJ2-5
v_gene: TRBV4-1
abundance: -
len: 15
CDR3aa: CASSQAPVGGETQYF
CDR3nt: TGCGCCAGCAGCCAGGCTCCAGTCGGCGGGGAGACCCAGTACTTC

d_gene: -
j_gene: TRBJ2-3
v_gene: TRBV7-2
abundance: -
len: 15
CDR3aa: CASSLGDGVGDTQYF
CDR3nt: TGTGCCAGCAGCTTAGGTGATGGAGTAGGAGATACGCAGTATTTT

d_gene: -
j_gene: TRBJ1-5
v_gene: TRBV5-6
abundance: few
len: 15
CDR3aa: CASSLGAYSNQPQHF
CDR3nt: TGTGCCAGCAGCCTGGGGGCTTATAGCAATCAGCCCCAGCATTTT

d_gene: -
j_gene: TRBJ2-3
v_gene: TRBV7-6
abundance: -
len: 15
CDR3aa: CASSFRPGFTDTQYF
CDR3nt: TGTGCCAGCAGCTTCCGTCCCGGGTTCACAGATACGCAGTATTTT

d_gene: TRBD2
j_gene: TRBJ2-7
v_gene: TRBV19
abundance: -
len: 16
CDR3aa: CASSTGLAGVLDEQYF
CDR3nt: TGTGCCAGTAGTACCGGACTAGCGGGGGTGTTAGACGAGCAGTACTTC

d_gene: TRBD2
j_gene: TRBJ2-3
v_gene: TRBV5-1
abundance: once
len: 18
CDR3aa: CASSLGGASGGSGDTQYF
CDR3nt: TGCGCCAGCAGCTTGGGGGGGGCCAGCGGGGGAAGTGGAGATACGCAGTATTTT

d_gene: -
j_gene: TRBJ1-5
v_gene: TRBV4-1
abundance: few
len: 15
CDR3aa: CASSQVGRDNQPQHF
CDR3nt: TGCGCCAGCAGCCAAGTAGGACGGGACAATCAGCCCCAGCATTTT

d_gene: -
j_gene: TRBJ2-2
v_gene: TRBV5-5
abundance: -
len: 16
CDR3aa: CASSLAPGTVTGELFF
CDR3nt: TGTGCCAGCAGCTTGGCGCCTGGGACTGTCACCGGGGAGCTGTTTTTT

d_gene: -
j_gene: TRBJ2-2
v_gene: TRBV7-9
abundance: -
len: 16
CDR3aa: CASSLGREGPTGELFF
CDR3nt: TGTGCCAGCAGCTTGGGCAGGGAAGGACCTACCGGGGAGCTGTTTTTT

d_gene: TRBD1
j_gene: TRBJ2-5
v_gene: TRBV5-4
abundance: -
len: 15
CDR3aa: CASSFSAGGQETQYF
CDR3nt: TGTGCCAGCAGCTTCTCGGCAGGGGGTCAAGAGACCCAGTACTTC

d_gene: TRBD1
j_gene: TRBJ2-3
v_gene: TRBV18
abundance: -
len: 15
CDR3aa: CASSPGQFLTDTQYF
CDR3nt: TGTGCCAGCTCACCGGGACAGTTCCTCACAGATACGCAGTATTTT

d_gene: TRBD1
j_gene: TRBJ1-2
v_gene: TRBV7-2
abundance: -
len: 15
CDR3aa: CASSLKTGDNYGYTF
CDR3nt: TGTGCCAGCAGCTTAAAGACAGGGGACAACTATGGCTACACCTTC

d_gene: TRBD1
j_gene: TRBJ2-2
v_gene: TRBV7-6
abundance: -
len: 15
CDR3aa: CASSRTGAATGEPFF
CDR3nt: TGTGCCAGCAGCCGGACAGGGGCCGCAACCGGGGAGCCGTTTTTT

d_gene: TRBD2
j_gene: TRBJ2-1
v_gene: TRBV4-1
abundance: once
len: 18
CDR3aa: CASSQLFAGGSSYNEQFF
CDR3nt: TGCGCCAGCAGCCAACTCTTTGCGGGGGGGAGCTCCTACAATGAGCAGTTCTTC

d_gene: -
j_gene: TRBJ2-1
v_gene: TRBV7-8
abundance: -
len: 13
CDR3aa: CASSEGGRGKGFF
CDR3nt: TGTGCCAGCAGCGAGGGGGGGCGGGGGAAGGGGTTCTTC

d_gene: TRBD1
j_gene: TRBJ2-3
v_gene: TRBV19
abundance: few
len: 14
CDR3aa: CASNQGALTDTQYF
CDR3nt: TGTGCCAGTAACCAGGGGGCTTTGACAGATACGCAGTATTTT

d_gene: -
j_gene: TRBJ1-4
v_gene: TRBV6-4
abundance: -
len: 15
CDR3aa: CASSGSGHPNEKLFF
CDR3nt: TGTGCCAGCAGTGGCTCGGGACATCCTAATGAAAAACTGTTTTTT

d_gene: -
j_gene: TRBJ2-7
v_gene: TRBV21-1
abundance: -
len: 15
CDR3aa: CASGPTGIPSYEQYF
CDR3nt: TGTGCCAGCGGCCCGACAGGGATCCCCTCCTACGAGCAGTACTTC

d_gene: TRBD2
j_gene: TRBJ2-5
v_gene: TRBV18
abundance: -
len: 14
CDR3aa: CASSPPGGKETQYF
CDR3nt: TGTGCCAGCTCACCACCGGGGGGGAAAGAGACCCAGTACTTC

d_gene: TRBD2
j_gene: TRBJ2-3
v_gene: TRBV5-6
abundance: -
len: 15
CDR3aa: CASSLGGGATDTQYF
CDR3nt: TGTGCCAGCAGCTTGGGCGGGGGGGCGACAGATACGCAGTATTTT

d_gene: TRBD1
j_gene: TRBJ2-1
v_gene: TRBV10-1
abundance: -
len: 16
CDR3aa: CASSEIRDRVLNEQFF
CDR3nt: TGCGCCAGCAGTGAGATCCGAGACAGGGTTCTAAATGAGCAGTTCTTC

d_gene: TRBD1
j_gene: TRBJ2-7
v_gene: TRBV30
abundance: -
len: 13
CDR3aa: CACGTGSLEEQYF
CDR3nt: TGTGCCTGCGGGACAGGGTCTTTGGAGGAGCAGTACTTC

d_gene: -
j_gene: TRBJ1-6
v_gene: TRBV5-1
abundance: -
len: 17
CDR3aa: CASSLGLQSSYNSPLHF
CDR3nt: TGCGCCAGCAGCTTGGGTTTACAGAGCTCCTATAATTCACCCCTCCACTTT

d_gene: TRBD1
j_gene: TRBJ1-4
v_gene: TRBV2
abundance: -
len: 13
CDR3aa: CASTDRGTEKLFF
CDR3nt: TGTGCCAGCACTGACAGGGGGACTGAAAAACTGTTTTTT

d_gene: TRBD1
j_gene: TRBJ1-6
v_gene: TRBV19
abundance: -
len: 14
CDR3aa: CASSSTGGGSPLHF
CDR3nt: TGTGCCAGTAGTTCGACAGGGGGGGGTTCACCCCTCCACTTT

d_gene: -
j_gene: TRBJ1-2
v_gene: TRBV7-2
abundance: -
len: 15
CDR3aa: CASSLVSQANYGYTF
CDR3nt: TGTGCCAGCAGCTTAGTATCACAGGCTAACTATGGCTACACCTTC

d_gene: -
j_gene: TRBJ1-1
v_gene: TRBV7-2
abundance: -
len: 13
CDR3aa: CASSTDRYTEAFF
CDR3nt: TGTGCCAGCAGCACGGACAGATACACTGAAGCTTTCTTT

d_gene: -
j_gene: TRBJ2-1
v_gene: TRBV4-1
abundance: -
len: 16
CDR3aa: CASSQTPGQVANEQFF
CDR3nt: TGCGCCAGCAGCCAGACTCCGGGACAAGTCGCAAATGAGCAGTTCTTC

d_gene: -
j_gene: TRBJ2-5
v_gene: TRBV9
abundance: -
len: 14
CDR3aa: CASSKQGPQETQYF
CDR3nt: TGTGCCAGCAGCAAACAGGGTCCCCAAGAGACCCAGTACTTC

d_gene: TRBD1
j_gene: TRBJ2-7
v_gene: TRBV2
abundance: -
len: 18
CDR3aa: CASSVKGGQGVSLYEQYF
CDR3nt: TGTGCCAGCAGCGTTAAGGGAGGACAGGGAGTTTCCCTCTACGAGCAGTACTTC

d_gene: TRBD1
j_gene: TRBJ1-6
v_gene: TRBV15
abundance: -
len: 15
CDR3aa: CATSRTIGTGEPLHF
CDR3nt: TGTGCCACCAGCAGAACTATCGGGACAGGGGAACCCCTCCACTTT

d_gene: -
j_gene: TRBJ1-2
v_gene: TRBV2
abundance: -
len: 14
CDR3aa: CASVPRQSTGGYTF
CDR3nt: TGTGCCAGCGTGCCGAGACAGTCAACTGGTGGCTACACCTTC

d_gene: TRBD1
j_gene: TRBJ2-7
v_gene: TRBV10-3
abundance: -
len: 12
CDR3aa: CASRQGDYEQYF
CDR3nt: TGTGCCAGCCGACAGGGGGACTACGAGCAGTACTTC

d_gene: TRBD1
j_gene: TRBJ1-1
v_gene: TRBV18
abundance: once
len: 14
CDR3aa: CASSPMDRDTEAFF
CDR3nt: TGTGCCAGCTCACCTATGGACAGGGACACTGAAGCTTTCTTT

d_gene: -
j_gene: TRBJ2-1
v_gene: TRBV6-4
abundance: -
len: 13
CDR3aa: CASSQGGIDEQFF
CDR3nt: TGTGCCAGCTCTCAGGGGGGTATAGATGAGCAGTTCTTC

d_gene: -
j_gene: TRBJ2-7
v_gene: TRBV7-2
abundance: -
len: 16
CDR3aa: CASSLEAGGDSYEQYF
CDR3nt: TGTGCCAGCAGCTTAGAGGCTGGCGGGGACTCCTACGAGCAGTACTTC

d_gene: TRBD1
j_gene: TRBJ1-1
v_gene: TRBV4-3
abundance: -
len: 17
CDR3aa: CASSQDFGRQGSTEAFF
CDR3nt: TGCGCCAGCAGCCAAGATTTTGGAAGACAGGGGAGTACTGAAGCTTTCTTT

d_gene: TRBD2
j_gene: TRBJ2-1
v_gene: TRBV27
abundance: -
len: 18
CDR3aa: CASSLLAGGPSSYNEQFF
CDR3nt: TGTGCCAGCAGTTTACTAGCGGGGGGCCCTAGCTCCTACAATGAGCAGTTCTTC

d_gene: TRBD2
j_gene: TRBJ2-7
v_gene: TRBV7-2
abundance: -
len: 15
CDR3aa: CASSPVAGGSYEQYF
CDR3nt: TGTGCCAGCAGCCCAGTAGCGGGGGGGTCCTACGAGCAGTACTTC

d_gene: TRBD1
j_gene: TRBJ1-5
v_gene: TRBV27
abundance: once
len: 14
CDR3aa: CASSMDRADQPQHF
CDR3nt: TGTGCCAGCAGTATGGACAGGGCAGATCAGCCCCAGCATTTT